This T cell receptor beta chain was recovered during a study of molecular identifiers for immune sequencing clone quantification. General observations from the study: More than 99% of effector molecules, versus under 1% of naive-cell molecules, belonged to clones above 20 RNA copies. Identical barcode-sharing TCR molecules could lead to underestimated sizes for highly expanded clones.

Germline V gene data show CDR1 as SGDLS and CDR2 as YYNGEE. This CDR3 contains 14 residues. This clonotype was counted a few times. Its cognate antigen is unknown. This may be a read error, as it is one base from a much larger clone. TCRdb re-analysed the PCR reads in MiXCR, keeping a single row per CDR3 protein. The data show 35,000 or so distinct CDR3 sequences, approximately 17% seen once. Sequenced material: naive CD8+ T cells from blood, with Jurkat cell RNA spiked in. The sample's subset: FACS-sorted CD8+CD4-CCR7+CD45RA+ naive T cells. The source of this sequence is a human donor in good health. Some libraries in this study had Jurkat cell RNA spiked in. The chain carries TRBV9 and TRBJ2-3, with D hard to call. The CDR3 DNA is TGTGCCAGCAGCCCATCCGACAACACAGATATGCAGTATTTT. It codes for CASSPSDNTDMQYF.